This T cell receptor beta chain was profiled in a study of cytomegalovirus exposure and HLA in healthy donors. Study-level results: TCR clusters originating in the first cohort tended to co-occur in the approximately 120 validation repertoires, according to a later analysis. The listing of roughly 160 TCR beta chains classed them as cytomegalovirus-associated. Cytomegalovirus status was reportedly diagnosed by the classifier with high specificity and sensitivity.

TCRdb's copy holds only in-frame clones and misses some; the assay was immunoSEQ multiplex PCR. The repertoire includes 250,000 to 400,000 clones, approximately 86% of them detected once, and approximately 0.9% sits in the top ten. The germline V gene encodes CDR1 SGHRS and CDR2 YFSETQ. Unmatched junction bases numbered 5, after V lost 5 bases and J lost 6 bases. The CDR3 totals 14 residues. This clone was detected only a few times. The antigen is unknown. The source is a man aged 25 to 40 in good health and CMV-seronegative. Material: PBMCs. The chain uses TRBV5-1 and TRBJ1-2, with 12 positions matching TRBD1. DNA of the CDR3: TGCGCCAGCAGTTGGGACAGGGGGCCCGATGGCTACACCTTC. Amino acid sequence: CASSWDRGPDGYTF.